This T cell receptor (beta chain) comes out of a study of CD8 T cells in Susac syndrome. Random hexamers were used to reverse transcribe the RNA input (0.5 to 1 ug). TCRdb re-called the immunoSEQ multiplex PCR reads through MiXCR, storing one row per CDR3 protein. The sample lists about 210,000 distinct CDR3 sequences, 95% occurring once. The germline V and J ends were trimmed by 6 bases and 2 bases, with 5 bases remaining between them. The CDR3 has 13 amino acids. The V gene is TRBV12-3 or TRBV12-4, the J gene TRBJ1-6; possible D gene TRBD1, 5 bases. Sequencing input: CD4+ T cells from PBMCs. The receptor comes from a human donor with multiple sclerosis. CDR3 in amino acids: CASRTAYNSPLHF. The CDR3 DNA reads as TGTGCCAGCAGGACAGCCTATAATTCACCCCTCCACTTT.